Listed below are T cell receptor beta chains from one sample, sequenced in a study of T cells in Graves' hyperthyroidism and ophthalmopathy. TCRdb re-derived calls from the multiplex PCR reads in MiXCR, one entry per CDR3 protein. The repertoire includes about 340,000 distinct CDR3 sequences, 18% of them detected once, and around 50% sits in the top ten. Sequenced input: blood. These receptors were obtained from a woman aged 45-59 years with Graves' hyperthyroidism. Both conserved end residues are part of each CDR3. The D gene is left open where the match is weak.

v_call: TRBV5-1; d_call: TRBD1; j_call: TRBJ1-6; cdr3_aa: CASSIGQESSPLHF
v_call: TRBV7-2; d_call: TRBD2; j_call: TRBJ2-1; cdr3_aa: CASSPRLALNEQFF
v_call: TRBV12-3/TRBV12-4; d_call: TRBD1; j_call: TRBJ1-5; cdr3_aa: CASTPGGSQPQHF
v_call: TRBV10-3; d_call: TRBD1; j_call: TRBJ1-2; cdr3_aa: CAISESGDRGYTF
v_call: TRBV2; d_call: TRBD1; j_call: TRBJ2-6; cdr3_aa: CASNTGVTGANVLTF
v_call: TRBV7-9; d_call: TRBD1; j_call: TRBJ2-5; cdr3_aa: CASSFPTGGRETQYF
v_call: TRBV27; d_call: .; j_call: TRBJ2-3; cdr3_aa: CASSLKGTSTDTQYF
v_call: TRBV7-8; d_call: .; j_call: TRBJ2-1; cdr3_aa: CASSLDLGLYEQFF
v_call: TRBV5-6; d_call: TRBD2; j_call: TRBJ2-1; cdr3_aa: CASSVGTSGNEQFF
v_call: TRBV29-1; d_call: TRBD1; j_call: TRBJ1-1; cdr3_aa: CSAAQGWSTEAFF
v_call: TRBV27; d_call: .; j_call: TRBJ2-3; cdr3_aa: CASSSPPAGGTQYF
v_call: TRBV12-3/TRBV12-4; d_call: .; j_call: TRBJ1-1; cdr3_aa: CASSFASYTEAFF
v_call: TRBV27; d_call: TRBD2; j_call: TRBJ2-5; cdr3_aa: CASRGTSADQETQYF
v_call: TRBV5-6; d_call: TRBD2; j_call: TRBJ2-2; cdr3_aa: CASSLPGLAGDNTEELFF
v_call: TRBV12-3/TRBV12-4; d_call: .; j_call: TRBJ2-2; cdr3_aa: CASSPWGGSGGELFF
v_call: TRBV7-6; d_call: .; j_call: TRBJ2-1; cdr3_aa: CASSQPLRSSYNEQFF
v_call: TRBV29-1; d_call: TRBD2; j_call: TRBJ2-1; cdr3_aa: CSVTGTSSSLKFF
v_call: TRBV5-1; d_call: TRBD1; j_call: TRBJ1-1; cdr3_aa: CASSFSTGGTEAFF
v_call: TRBV19; d_call: .; j_call: TRBJ1-2; cdr3_aa: CASSPGFGGNYGYTF
v_call: TRBV18; d_call: .; j_call: TRBJ1-2; cdr3_aa: CASSPRGASGRYVYGYTF
v_call: TRBV6-1; d_call: .; j_call: TRBJ1-1; cdr3_aa: CASSRGGLNTEAFF
v_call: TRBV28; d_call: .; j_call: TRBJ2-7; cdr3_aa: CASSLWQPDSGGDYEQYF
v_call: TRBV5-1; d_call: .; j_call: TRBJ1-4; cdr3_aa: CASSLASTGTEKLFF
v_call: TRBV12-3/TRBV12-4; d_call: TRBD2; j_call: TRBJ2-3; cdr3_aa: CASRPGTSGMTDTQYF
v_call: TRBV19; d_call: .; j_call: TRBJ1-1; cdr3_aa: CASSIGNRGGGEAFF
v_call: TRBV11-2; d_call: .; j_call: TRBJ1-5; cdr3_aa: CASSLPVARGQPQHF
v_call: TRBV27; d_call: .; j_call: TRBJ2-5; cdr3_aa: CASSLDGFAGTQYF
v_call: TRBV7-9; d_call: TRBD1; j_call: TRBJ2-1; cdr3_aa: CASGASGQNNEQFF
v_call: TRBV12-3/TRBV12-4; d_call: .; j_call: TRBJ2-1; cdr3_aa: CASSSSTNEQFF
v_call: TRBV20-1; d_call: .; j_call: TRBJ2-1; cdr3_aa: CSARERAHNEQFF
v_call: TRBV3-1; d_call: .; j_call: TRBJ1-3; cdr3_aa: CASSQEGNTPTYF
v_call: TRBV12-3/TRBV12-4; d_call: .; j_call: TRBJ2-5; cdr3_aa: CASSTGAGSETQYF
v_call: TRBV3-1; d_call: .; j_call: TRBJ2-3; cdr3_aa: CASSQDLDTQYF
v_call: TRBV7-2; d_call: .; j_call: TRBJ2-3; cdr3_aa: CASSLAPSFDTQYF
v_call: TRBV7-9; d_call: .; j_call: TRBJ1-1; cdr3_aa: CASIHAASQGNTEAFF
v_call: TRBV20-1; d_call: .; j_call: TRBJ2-1; cdr3_aa: CSARDTGAANEQFF
v_call: TRBV12-3/TRBV12-4; d_call: TRBD2; j_call: TRBJ2-7; cdr3_aa: CASSFILAGVDEQYF
v_call: TRBV7-8; d_call: .; j_call: TRBJ2-1; cdr3_aa: CASSLGLAPPKEQFF
v_call: TRBV6-5; d_call: TRBD1; j_call: TRBJ1-6; cdr3_aa: CASSYSGTGQNSPLHF
v_call: TRBV6-1; d_call: .; j_call: TRBJ1-2; cdr3_aa: CANSPMTAPGYGYTF
v_call: TRBV7-2; d_call: .; j_call: TRBJ2-2; cdr3_aa: CASSQYTGELFF
v_call: TRBV24-1; d_call: TRBD1; j_call: TRBJ2-1; cdr3_aa: CATSEQTGGNEQFF
v_call: TRBV3-1; d_call: .; j_call: TRBJ1-2; cdr3_aa: CASSPTTGWGYTF
v_call: TRBV3-1; d_call: .; j_call: TRBJ2-3; cdr3_aa: CASSESGWGGDTQYF
v_call: TRBV30; d_call: .; j_call: TRBJ1-1; cdr3_aa: CAWSTDIGATEAFF
v_call: TRBV3-1; d_call: .; j_call: TRBJ2-3; cdr3_aa: CASSPGVVGDTQYF
v_call: TRBV18; d_call: .; j_call: TRBJ1-2; cdr3_aa: CASSPATGHGYTF
v_call: TRBV6-6; d_call: .; j_call: TRBJ1-5; cdr3_aa: CASSYTRDQPQHF
v_call: TRBV30; d_call: .; j_call: TRBJ2-7; cdr3_aa: CAWSRQGYEQYF
v_call: TRBV18; d_call: .; j_call: TRBJ1-2; cdr3_aa: CASSSGSLAGGYTF
v_call: TRBV2; d_call: .; j_call: TRBJ1-6; cdr3_aa: CASSEWAPEIDNSPLHF
v_call: TRBV30; d_call: .; j_call: TRBJ1-5; cdr3_aa: CAWNRGGGNQPQHF
v_call: TRBV7-8; d_call: .; j_call: TRBJ1-2; cdr3_aa: CASSLVAGINYGYTF
v_call: TRBV4-1; d_call: TRBD1; j_call: TRBJ1-4; cdr3_aa: CASSGQGWDEKLFF